A single sample gave rise to the 22 T cell receptor beta chains below, sequenced in a study of siplizumab effects on memory and regulatory T cells. Libraries were prepared by immunoSEQ multiplex PCR; TCRdb keeps only in-frame clonotypes and omits some of them. This repertoire shows fewer than 85,000 clones, approximately 95% found once; its top ten account for around 18%. Sequenced: CD8+ T cells sorted from blood. These receptors all come from a human donor in good health.

In nucleotides, the CDR3 is TGTGCCAGCAGCACAGGGATGGGCAATCAGCCCCAGCATTTT. It specifies CASSTGMGNQPQHF. The chain carries TRBV6-5 and TRBJ1-5, with D perhaps TRBD1 (6 bases). The CDR3 spans 14 residues. From germline, CDR1 is MNHEY and CDR2 SVGAGI. V was pared by 6 bases and J by 2 bases, with 11 bases between.

This clone was observed once. The gene calls are TRBV30 and TRBJ1-1; D unresolved. The CDR3 has 13 residues. From germline, CDR1 is GTSNPN and CDR2 SVGIG (reference sequence). The V gene lost 4 bases and the J gene lost 1 base, with 10 bases spanning the gap. The CDR3: CAWTNEGNTEAFF. CDR3 coding DNA: TGTGCCTGGACGAACGAGGGGAACACTGAAGCTTTCTTT. Full variable domain (remainder filled in from reference TRBV30 and TRBJ1-1): SQTIHQWPATLVQPVGSPLSLECTVEGTSNPNLYWYRQAAGRGLQLLFYSVGIGQISSEVPQNLSASRPQDRQFILSSKKLLLSDSGFYLCAWTNEGNTEAFFGQGTRLTVV.

This clone came up many times. The V call is TRBV6-5, the J call TRBJ1-5; TRBD1 aligns across 7 bases. V dropped 4 bases and J dropped 6; count of bases not matched to a gene: 3. From germline, CDR1 is MNHEY and CDR2 SVGAGI. This CDR3 contains 13 residues. CDR3 protein: CASSLTGTQPQHF. CDR3 nucleotides: TGTGCCAGCAGTTTGACAGGGACTCAGCCCCAGCATTTT.

The V call is TRBV6-5, the J call TRBJ1-1; no firm D call. Germline loops: CDR1 MNHEY, CDR2 SVGAGI. The CDR3 covers 15 residues. Trimming shortened V by 3 bases and J by 4 bases, and 15 bases separated the two germline ends. CDR3 DNA sequence: TGTGCCAGCAGTTATAGGTCAGGCGGCGGCACTGAAGCTTTCTTT. Its translation: CASSYRSGGGTEAFF.

The rearrangement links TRBV5-4 to TRBJ2-1; the D is unclear. There are 16 residues in the CDR3. Germline assignment: CDR1 SGHNT and CDR2 YYREEE (reference sequence). V lost 6 bases and J lost 3, with 19 bases in between. CDR3 DNA sequence: TGTGCCAGCACACCATCCTGGGCAGTGGACTACAATGAGCAGTTCTTC. Translation gives CASTPSWAVDYNEQFF.

The chain employs TRBV10-1 and TRBJ1-1, with a tentative D call TRBD1 (5 bases). V shed 4 bases and J shed 6 bases, with 9 bases lying between them. In germline, CDR1 is WNHNN, CDR2 SYGVQD (reference sequence). This CDR3 contains 12 residues. DNA of the CDR3: TGCGCCAGCAGTGCGGGGGGTCCTGAAGCTTTCTTT. Its protein is CASSAGGPEAFF.

The chain carries TRBV6-5 and TRBJ2-5, with 7 bases matching TRBD2. The length of the CDR3 is 14 residues. V shed 0 bases and J 5 bases; nucleotides not matched to a gene: 3. Looked up from germline, CDR1 is MNHEY and CDR2 is SVGAGI. CDR3 nucleotides: TGTGCCAGCAGTTACTCGAACGGGGGGGAGACCCAGTACTTC. This encodes CASSYSNGGETQYF.

This sequence joins TRBV29-1 and TRBJ2-1; D call uncertain. This CDR3 has 16 amino acids. V lost 7 bases to trimming and J lost 5 bases, with 24 bases between them. The germline V gene encodes CDR1 SQVTM and CDR2 ANQGSEA. The CDR3 sequence: CSGQRTLHLPNNEQFF. The CDR3 DNA is TGCAGCGGACAACGGACCTTACACCTACCCAACAATGAGCAGTTCTTC.

The chain employs TRBV5-4 and TRBJ2-1; perhaps D is TRBD1 or TRBD2 (6 bases each). Germline assignment: CDR1 SGHNT and CDR2 YYREEE (reference sequence). This CDR3 is 16 amino acids long. The CDR3 here is CAAWGAGGLNYNEQFF. CDR3 in DNA: TGTGCTGCGTGGGGCGCCGGGGGCCTCAATTACAATGAGCAGTTCTTC.

This rearrangement joins TRBV19 to TRBJ1-2, with 9 bases aligning to TRBD1. The CDR3 covers 13 residues. Trimming took 10 bases from V and 6 from J; bases not matched to a gene: 9. Germline CDR1 LNHDA, CDR2 SQIVND (reference sequence). For the CDR3, the DNA is TGTGCCACCTCAACCGGGACAGGGAATGGCTACACCTTC. Amino acids: CATSTGTGNGYTF.

This clone has only one observation. The CDR3 DNA reads as TGCGCCAGCAGAGACAGGGACGCTGAAGCTTTCTTT. Translation: CASRDRDAEAFF. J is TRBJ1-1 and V is TRBV10-2, with TRBD1 matching over 7 bases. The CDR3 is 12 residues long. Germline values: CDR1 WSHSY, CDR2 SAAADI. V shed 6 bases, J shed 6 bases, and the junction held 4 bases outside the gene matches.

This chain connects TRBV7-6 to TRBJ2-1, with TRBD2 identical over 10 bases. After removal of 2 bases from V and 7 bases from J, the junction contained 5 bases not matched to a gene. Germline values: CDR1 SGHVS, CDR2 FNYEAQ. The CDR3 is 15 residues long. The CDR3, as DNA: TGTGCCAGCAGCTTATCTAGCGGGAGTCCGAATGAGCAGTTCTTC. Its translation is CASSLSSGSPNEQFF.

The V gene is TRBV10-2, the J gene TRBJ1-5; D call uncertain. V gave up 8 bases and J gave up 0 bases, with 8 bases separating them. Germline V lookup: CDR1 WSHSY, CDR2 SAAADI. The CDR3 extends over 13 amino acids. CDR3 nucleotide sequence: TGCGCCAGCCAGGACTATAGCAATCAGCCCCAGCATTTT. This gives the protein CASQDYSNQPQHF.

This clone was counted a single time. The chain carries TRBV27 and TRBJ2-2; D ambiguous. This CDR3 spans 12 amino acids. CDR1 MNHEY and CDR2 SMNVEV come from the germline V gene (reference sequence). With 2 bases removed from V and 6 bases from J, the gap between germline ends came to 4 bases. The CDR3 coding sequence is TGTGCCAGCAGTTTACCGTCCGGGGAGCTGTTTTTT. It encodes CASSLPSGELFF.

V usage is TRBV9 and J usage is TRBJ2-5; the match to TRBD2 covers 7 bases. This CDR3 has 15 amino acids. Germline CDR1 reads SGDLS; CDR2 reads YYNGEE. Trimming took 3 bases from V and 5 from J; bases not matched to a gene: 10. The CDR3 DNA follows: TGTGCCAGCAGCGCAGACTGGGAGGGTCGGGAGACCCAGTACTTC. This gives the protein CASSADWEGRETQYF.

The chain recombines TRBV27 with TRBJ1-4, with a weak D call TRBD1 (5 bases). CDR3 size: 14 residues. Germline CDR1 reads MNHEY; CDR2 reads SMNVEV (reference sequence). V gave up 5 bases and J gave up 7 bases, with 14 bases separating them. CDR3 sequence reads: CASSALGGAEKLFF. CDR3 DNA sequence: TGTGCCAGCAGTGCACTCGGCGGGGCTGAAAAACTGTTTTTT.

This chain links TRBV11-3 with TRBJ2-1; TRBD2 matches at 9 bases. CDR3 length: 15 residues. V dropped 1 base and J dropped 10; count of bases not matched to a gene: 8. Germline values: CDR1 SGHNT, CDR2 YENEEA. The CDR3 region is CASSLAREGHQEQFF. DNA for the CDR3: TGTGCCAGCAGCTTAGCGCGGGAGGGCCATCAAGAGCAGTTCTTC.

This chain links TRBV6-1 with TRBJ1-5, with D unresolved. The CDR3 is 15 residues long. Trimming shortened V by 2 bases and J by 6 bases, and 14 bases separated the two germline ends. Germline CDR1 reads MNHNS; CDR2 reads SASEGT. As DNA, the CDR3 is TGTGCCAGCAGTGAATTAGGCAGCTCGGCTCAGCCCCAGCATTTT. Its protein is CASSELGSSAQPQHF.

V and J are TRBV6-5 and TRBJ2-7; TRBD1 matches at 7 bases. CDR1 and CDR2 from the germline V gene are MNHEY and SVGAGI. The CDR3 length is 16 residues. Germline trimming cut 0 bases from V and 3 bases from J; bases unmatched to any gene: 8. This CDR3 is CASSYSIGQAFYEQYF. As DNA, the CDR3 is TGTGCCAGCAGTTACTCGATAGGACAGGCTTTCTACGAGCAGTACTTC.

The chain is built from TRBV7-9 and TRBJ2-7; 8 positions agree with TRBD1. Germline V gene data show CDR1 as SEHNR and CDR2 as FQNEAQ (reference sequence). Trimming removed 5 bases from V and 4 bases from J; junction bases left unmatched: 13. This CDR3 spans 16 amino acids. CDR3 sequence (DNA): TGTGCCAGCAGCGCAGGGCAACAGGGGGGCTGGTACGAGCAGTACTTC. This translates into CASSAGQQGGWYEQYF.

This rearrangement joins TRBV29-1 to TRBJ2-3, with 11 bases matching TRBD2. Germline V CDR1 and CDR2: SQVTM, ANQGSEA. J was trimmed by 4 bases and V by 3 bases; bases with no gene match: 12. This CDR3 region has 17 residues. The CDR3, as DNA: TGCAGCGTTGATCCCCGAACTAGCGGGAGAACCCCAGATACGCAGTATTTT. Translated: CSVDPRTSGRTPDTQYF.

J is TRBJ1-2 and V is TRBV7-9, with D unresolved. The CDR3 spans 15 residues. The germline V gene has CDR1 SEHNR and CDR2 FQNEAQ (reference sequence). Trimming took 2 bases from V and 6 from J, leaving 16 bases between them. The CDR3 reads CASSLSAATSNGYTF. CDR3 DNA sequence: TGTGCCAGCAGCTTATCGGCAGCGACCAGCAATGGCTACACCTTC.